The 17 T cell receptor beta chains below all came from one sample that was sequenced in a study of blood T cells in healthy people across ages. Combining a sample-barcoded 5' primer with a J-beta primer mix, a second PCR ran for 7 to 11 cycles. One entry per CDR3 protein results from TCRdb running MiXCR on the 5' RACE reads. The table has approximately 770,000 distinct CDR3 sequences, 58% seen once; the top ten hold approximately 23%. Sequencing was performed on blood. All receptors come from a young man in good health.

Concerning this clonotype: Given a much more abundant clone one base away, this may be a read error. The chain couples TRBV6-9 to TRBJ2-6; D may match TRBD1 or TRBD2 (6 bases each). Germline assignment: CDR1 MNHGY and CDR2 SVAAGI. This CDR3 has 15 residues. CDR3 coding DNA: TGTGCCAGCAGTGACTCGGGGGCTGGGGCCAACGTCCCGACTTTC. Its protein is CASSDSGAGANVPTF.

The chain has TRBV9 and TRBJ2-7; the D gene is possibly TRBD1 (6 bases). From germline, CDR1 is SGDLS and CDR2 YYNGEE. This CDR3 has 15 amino acids. V was cut by 3 bases and J by 0 bases, with 13 bases left in between. The CDR3 sequence is CASSAGWDTSYEQYF. CDR3 coding DNA: TGTGCCAGCAGCGCCGGGTGGGACACCTCCTACGAGCAGTACTTC.

This chain joins TRBV5-1 and TRBJ2-7, with D possibly TRBD2 on 6 matching bases. TRBJ2-5 explains the end of the DNA better; the J call may be wrong. The V gene's germline CDR1 is SGHRS and CDR2 YFSETQ. This CDR3 has 16 amino acids. CDR3 region: CASSPQGTDGSETQYF. The CDR3 DNA sequence: TGCGCCAGCAGCCCCCAAGGGACTGACGGTTCGGAGACCCAGTACTTC.

This clonotype was counted a few times. The V gene is TRBV7-2, the J gene TRBJ2-1; tentative D call: TRBD2 (6 bases). Germline V gene data show CDR1 as SGHTA and CDR2 as FQGNSA. This CDR3 spans 15 amino acids. Trimming shortened V by 4 bases and J by 7 bases, and 17 bases separated the two germline ends. In nucleotides, the CDR3 is TGTGCCAGCAGCTATGGAACTAGCCCCTTTAATGAGCAGTTCTTC. This encodes CASSYGTSPFNEQFF.

This clonotype showed up many times. The chain has TRBV30 and TRBJ2-6; D unresolved. Germline V lookup: CDR1 GTSNPN, CDR2 SVGIG (reference sequence). This CDR3 region has 17 residues. V lost 0 bases, J lost 3 bases, and 15 bases lay in between. Here the CDR3 reads CAWSVTGRDFGANVLTF. CDR3 coding DNA: TGTGCCTGGAGTGTAACGGGCCGCGACTTTGGGGCCAACGTCCTGACTTTC.

The gene calls are TRBV20-1 and TRBJ2-5; D is perhaps TRBD2 (7 bases). V lost 0 bases and J lost 3, with 14 bases in between. The CDR3 length is 15 residues. Germline V gene data show CDR1 as DFQATT and CDR2 as SNEGSKA (reference sequence). The CDR3 nucleotides read TGCAGTGCTAGAGATCTGGGGGGGCGGGAAGAGACCCAGTACTTC. It translates to CSARDLGGREETQYF.

J is TRBJ1-1 and V is TRBV10-3; maybe TRBD1 (5 bases). This CDR3 comprises 14 residues. The V end lost 8 bases, the J end lost 3 bases, and 16 bases lay between the germline ends. The V gene's germline CDR1 is ENHRY and CDR2 SYGVKD. For the CDR3, the DNA is TGTGCCATCGGGGAGACCCGGGACGACACTGAAGCTTTCTTT. Translating gives CAIGETRDDTEAFF.

The J gene is TRBJ1-2, the V gene TRBV5-5, with no clear D. Trimming removed 4 bases from V and 0 bases from J, with 19 bases in between. The CDR3 contains 17 residues. Germline lookup yields CDR1 SGHKS and CDR2 YYEKEE (reference sequence). The CDR3 coding sequence is TGTGCCAGCAGCAGCGAGAGACTCGAGAGAACTAACTATGGCTACACCTTC. It translates to CASSSERLERTNYGYTF.

The chain combines TRBV7-8 with TRBJ2-4; 9 bases line up with TRBD1. TRBJ2-7 explains the end of the DNA better; the J call may be wrong. CDR1 is SGHVS, CDR2 FQNEAQ, per germline. This CDR3 has 18 amino acids. Here the CDR3 reads CASSFLTDTGGDAYEQYF. The CDR3 DNA follows: TGTGCCAGCAGCTTCCTGACTGACACAGGGGGCGACGCCTACGAGCAGTACTTC.

Only a few counts were recorded for this clonotype. The chain combines TRBV29-1 with TRBJ2-4, with D maybe TRBD2 (6 bases). The length of the CDR3 is 11 residues. The V and J ends lost 5 bases and 6 bases respectively, with 8 bases between them. The V gene's germline CDR1 is SQVTM and CDR2 ANQGSEA. For the CDR3, the DNA is TGCAGCGTTCAGGGAGGAAACATTCAGTACTTC. As protein: CSVQGGNIQYF.

V and J are TRBV4-3 and TRBJ2-1; TRBD1 is a possible D gene (6 bases). Germline V gene lookup returns CDR1 LGHNA and CDR2 YSLEER. The V end was cut by 4 bases, the J end by 1 base, with 11 bases between. The CDR3 covers 15 residues. The CDR3 here is CASSPDRTSYNEQFF. Here the CDR3 DNA reads TGCGCCAGCAGCCCCGACAGGACTTCCTACAATGAGCAGTTCTTC.

The genes are TRBV5-1 and TRBJ2-6; D ambiguous. V was trimmed by 0 bases and J by 0 bases, leaving 7 bases between them. The CDR3 runs to 16 residues. Looked up from germline, CDR1 is SGHRS and CDR2 is YFSETQ. CDR3 nucleotide sequence: TGCGCCAGCAGCTTGGAACAGAACTCTGGGGCCAACGTCCTGACTTTC. It translates to CASSLEQNSGANVLTF.

This clonotype turned up a few times. This rearrangement joins TRBV20-1 to TRBJ2-1; TRBD1 agrees at 12 bases. Germline CDR1 and CDR2: DFQATT and SNEGSKA (reference sequence). The CDR3 consists of 15 residues. J was trimmed by 6 bases and V by 3 bases; bases with no gene match: 6. The CDR3 DNA reads as TGCAGTGCTAGCTTCCGGGACAGGGGGCTCAATGAGCAGTTCTTC. It yields the protein CSASFRDRGLNEQFF.

V usage is TRBV28 and J usage is TRBJ2-4; D remains unclear. CDR3 length equals 13 residues. CDR1 and CDR2 (germline): MDHEN, SYDVKM. V was shortened by 2 bases and J by 1 base, with 3 bases between the two germline ends. In nucleotides, the CDR3 is TGTGCCAGCAGTTTACCTGCCAAAAACATTCAGTACTTC. As protein: CASSLPAKNIQYF.

The chain employs TRBV7-9 and TRBJ2-7, with D perhaps being TRBD1 or TRBD2 (5 bases each). The CDR3 consists of 17 residues. CDR1 and CDR2 from the germline V gene are SEHNR and FQNEAQ (reference sequence). The V end was cut by 5 bases, the J end by 0 bases, with 20 bases between. The CDR3 DNA reads TGTGCCAGCAGCCTGCAACCCGAGGGGCGGCCCTCCTACGAGCAGTACTTC. This sequence encodes CASSLQPEGRPSYEQYF.

This clonotype was seen more than once but under ten times. The J gene is TRBJ2-7, the V gene TRBV19; 8 bases align to TRBD1. CDR1 and CDR2 from the germline V gene are LNHDA and SQIVND (reference sequence). Trimming took 6 bases from V and 1 from J; bases not matched to a gene: 5. This CDR3 spans 14 amino acids. CDR3 nucleotides: TGTGCCAGTAGCCCGGGACAGGAGTCCTACGAGCAGTACTTC. It translates to CASSPGQESYEQYF.

Regarding this clonotype: One end of the junction fails to match germline, which may point to a read error. This sequence joins TRBV7-2 and TRBJ2-3, with a possible D match to TRBD1 (6 bases). CDR1 is SGHTA, CDR2 FQGNSA, per germline. The CDR3 totals 13 residues. CDR3 sequence: CASSLVWTDMQYF. The CDR3 nucleotides read TGTGCCAGCAGCTTAGTTTGGACAGATATGCAGTATTTT.